The rows below give T cell receptor beta chains drawn from one sample of a study of beta chain features in type 1 diabetes. Produced via immunoSEQ multiplex PCR; TCRdb's table is partial and in-frame only. Of hundreds of thousands of clones in the sample, approximately 70% were seen once. The specimen was naive CD4+ T cells from blood. The receptors stem from a man aged 25-45 years in good health. The CDR3 runs from the conserved cysteine through the conserved F or W. Fields, in order: D gene, V gene, J gene, clone size, CDR3 protein, CDR3 DNA. A D gene is named only where the DNA matches it firmly. Some rows have no size entry. The others give once, few or many, or a class for an expanded clone.

D: NA; V: TRBV7-9; J: TRBJ1-2; size: NA; CDR3: CASSPLVGYGYTF; DNA: TGTGCCAGCAGCCCCCTTGTAGGCTATGGCTACACCTTC
D: NA; V: TRBV10-3; J: TRBJ1-1; size: NA; CDR3: CATLDTGSTEAFF; DNA: TGTGCCACCTTGGACACAGGGTCCACTGAAGCTTTCTTT
D: NA; V: TRBV7-9; J: TRBJ2-7; size: NA; CDR3: CASSLWAGYEQYF; DNA: TGTGCCAGCAGCTTATGGGCAGGCTACGAGCAGTACTTC
D: TRBD1; V: TRBV2; J: TRBJ2-7; size: NA; CDR3: CASNGQESSYEQYF; DNA: TGTGCCAGCAACGGACAGGAAAGCTCCTACGAGCAGTACTTC
D: NA; V: TRBV30; J: TRBJ2-4; size: NA; CDR3: CAWSLTGVAKNIQYF; DNA: TGTGCCTGGAGTCTGACGGGCGTAGCCAAAAACATTCAGTACTTC
D: TRBD2; V: TRBV30; J: TRBJ2-3; size: NA; CDR3: CAWGPGSSGTTDTQYF; DNA: TGTGCCTGGGGCCCAGGCTCTAGCGGGACCACAGATACGCAGTATTTT
D: NA; V: TRBV28; J: TRBJ2-5; size: once; CDR3: CASQLGLQETQYF; DNA: TGTGCCAGCCAGTTAGGACTGCAAGAGACCCAGTACTTC
D: TRBD2; V: TRBV11-2; J: TRBJ2-5; size: NA; CDR3: CASSPLGGRNPRLETQYF; DNA: TGTGCCAGCAGCCCCCTTGGCGGGAGAAACCCACGATTGGAGACCCAGTACTTC
D: TRBD2; V: TRBV29-1; J: TRBJ2-3; size: few; CDR3: CSGTSGGTDTQYF; DNA: TGCAGCGGCACGAGCGGGGGGACAGATACGCAGTATTTT
D: NA; V: TRBV25-1; J: TRBJ2-7; size: NA; CDR3: CASSGTAYEQYF; DNA: TGTGCCAGCAGTGGGACAGCCTACGAGCAGTACTTC
D: NA; V: TRBV30; J: TRBJ2-2; size: NA; CDR3: CASTLGVNTGELFF; DNA: TGTGCCTCGACTTTGGGGGTAAACACCGGGGAGCTGTTTTTT
D: NA; V: TRBV7-8; J: TRBJ2-1; size: NA; CDR3: CASSPSTSYNEQFF; DNA: TGTGCCAGCAGCCCCTCGACCAGCTACAATGAGCAGTTCTTC
D: NA; V: TRBV28; J: TRBJ2-3; size: few; CDR3: CASHRTDTQYF; DNA: TGTGCCAGTCATCGCACAGATACGCAGTATTTT
D: NA; V: TRBV20-1; J: TRBJ1-2; size: NA; CDR3: CSAYGSYGYTF; DNA: TGCAGTGCTTACGGCAGCTATGGCTACACCTTC
D: NA; V: TRBV7-2; J: TRBJ2-7; size: NA; CDR3: CASSDGLTYEQYF; DNA: TGTGCCAGCTCCGACGGGCTAACCTACGAGCAGTACTTC
D: NA; V: TRBV30; J: TRBJ2-5; size: NA; CDR3: CASQGERGQETQYF; DNA: TGTGCCTCACAAGGGGAGAGGGGACAAGAGACCCAGTACTTC
D: NA; V: TRBV5-1; J: TRBJ1-1; size: once; CDR3: CASSLAEGGNTEAFF; DNA: TGCGCCAGCAGCTTGGCCGAGGGTGGAAACACTGAAGCTTTCTTT
D: TRBD1; V: TRBV7-9; J: TRBJ2-6; size: NA; CDR3: CASSPRTGILSSGANVLTF; DNA: TGTGCCAGCAGCCCCCGGACAGGGATCCTAAGCTCTGGGGCCAACGTCCTGACTTTC
D: NA; V: TRBV27; J: TRBJ2-1; size: few; CDR3: CASRTYNEQFF; DNA: TGTGCCAGCAGGACCTACAATGAGCAGTTCTTC
D: NA; V: TRBV28; J: TRBJ2-7; size: NA; CDR3: CASTVDLGDFPEQYF; DNA: TGTGCCAGCACAGTTGATCTCGGAGACTTCCCCGAGCAGTACTTC
D: NA; V: TRBV7-9; J: TRBJ1-2; size: NA; CDR3: CASSLDGNYGYTF; DNA: TGTGCCAGCAGTTTGGACGGAAACTATGGCTACACCTTC
D: NA; V: TRBV29-1; J: TRBJ2-5; size: NA; CDR3: CSVGEETQYF; DNA: TGCAGCGTTGGGGAGGAGACCCAGTACTTC
D: NA; V: TRBV29-1; J: TRBJ2-5; size: few; CDR3: CSELRGETQYF; DNA: TGCAGCGAACTGCGGGGTGAGACCCAGTACTTC
D: TRBD1; V: TRBV9; J: TRBJ2-5; size: NA; CDR3: CASSPDRGGETQYF; DNA: TGTGCCAGCAGCCCTGACAGGGGTGGAGAGACCCAGTACTTC
D: NA; V: TRBV7-2; J: TRBJ2-3; size: NA; CDR3: CASSSFRGGGTDTQYF; DNA: TGTGCCAGCAGCTCTTTCAGGGGAGGTGGCACAGATACGCAGTATTTT
D: NA; V: TRBV11-2; J: TRBJ2-7; size: NA; CDR3: CASSLGGHEQYF; DNA: TGTGCCAGCAGCTTAGGGGGGCACGAGCAGTACTTC
D: NA; V: TRBV29-1; J: TRBJ2-7; size: few; CDR3: CSVEISSYEQYF; DNA: TGCAGCGTTGAGATTAGCTCCTACGAGCAGTACTTC
D: TRBD1; V: TRBV7-9; J: TRBJ2-5; size: NA; CDR3: CASSKGQQIETQYF; DNA: TGTGCCAGCAGCAAGGGACAGCAGATAGAGACCCAGTACTTC
D: NA; V: TRBV7-2; J: TRBJ2-1; size: NA; CDR3: CASSLVGTEQFF; DNA: TGTGCCAGCAGCTTAGTAGGGACTGAGCAGTTCTTC
D: NA; V: TRBV29-1; J: TRBJ2-5; size: few; CDR3: CSVTSPETQYF; DNA: TGCAGCGTTACTAGCCCTGAGACCCAGTACTTC
D: TRBD1; V: TRBV7-2; J: TRBJ2-3; size: NA; CDR3: CASSYRSGTGGGDTQYF; DNA: TGTGCCAGCAGTTATCGATCCGGGACAGGGGGTGGAGATACGCAGTATTTT
D: NA; V: TRBV25-1; J: TRBJ2-2; size: NA; CDR3: CASSSPVGTGELFF; DNA: TGTGCCAGCTCCTCTCCGGTGGGCACCGGGGAGCTGTTTTTT
D: TRBD2; V: TRBV15; J: TRBJ2-7; size: NA; CDR3: CATSRTVAGVYYEQYF; DNA: TGTGCCACCAGCAGAACCGTAGCGGGAGTGTACTACGAGCAGTACTTC
D: NA; V: TRBV30; J: TRBJ2-1; size: NA; CDR3: CAWSVLAYSYNEQFF; DNA: TGTGCCTGGAGTGTCCTAGCGTACTCCTACAATGAGCAGTTCTTC
D: NA; V: TRBV30; J: TRBJ2-5; size: NA; CDR3: CAWSYHIRGPQTQYF; DNA: TGTGCCTGGAGTTACCACATCAGGGGCCCCCAGACCCAGTACTTC
D: TRBD1; V: TRBV30; J: TRBJ2-1; size: NA; CDR3: CACPRGTGPFF; DNA: TGTGCCTGTCCCCGAGGGACAGGGCCGTTCTTC
D: TRBD2; V: TRBV15; J: TRBJ2-3; size: few; CDR3: CATSRGLAGDTQYF; DNA: TGTGCCACCAGCAGGGGACTAGCGGGAGATACGCAGTATTTT
D: NA; V: TRBV4-3; J: TRBJ2-3; size: NA; CDR3: CASSQDVRGGDTQYF; DNA: TGCGCCAGCAGCCAAGATGTCAGGGGAGGAGATACGCAGTATTTT
D: NA; V: TRBV29-1; J: TRBJ2-1; size: NA; CDR3: CSVVTGYNEQFF; DNA: TGCAGCGTTGTGACTGGTTACAATGAGCAGTTCTTC
D: NA; V: TRBV30; J: TRBJ2-7; size: NA; CDR3: CAWTRDTPNLQYF; DNA: TGTGCCTGGACCCGGGACACGCCGAACTTGCAGTACTTC
D: TRBD1; V: TRBV28; J: TRBJ2-2; size: NA; CDR3: CATRQGASGELFF; DNA: TGTGCCACACGACAGGGGGCAAGCGGGGAGCTGTTTTTT
D: NA; V: TRBV9; J: TRBJ2-6; size: once; CDR3: CASSVGGTVLTF; DNA: TGTGCCAGCAGCGTAGGGGGGACCGTCCTGACTTTC
D: NA; V: TRBV19; J: TRBJ2-7; size: NA; CDR3: CASSSDFPYEQYF; DNA: TGTGCCAGTAGTTCGGACTTCCCCTACGAGCAGTACTTC
D: NA; V: TRBV18; J: TRBJ1-5; size: NA; CDR3: CASSSSYSNQPQHF; DNA: TGTGCCAGCTCAAGCAGCTATAGCAATCAGCCCCAGCATTTT
D: NA; V: TRBV29-1; J: TRBJ2-7; size: few; CDR3: CSVAGQYF; DNA: TGCAGCGTTGCAGGGCAGTACTTC
D: NA; V: TRBV7-9; J: TRBJ2-3; size: NA; CDR3: CASSLALIPDTQYF; DNA: TGTGCCAGCAGCTTAGCGTTAATCCCAGATACGCAGTATTTT
D: NA; V: TRBV9; J: TRBJ1-1; size: NA; CDR3: CASSPDVYTEAFF; DNA: TGTGCCAGCAGCCCCGATGTGTACACTGAAGCTTTCTTT
D: NA; V: TRBV7-9; J: TRBJ2-7; size: NA; CDR3: CASSLVASYEQYF; DNA: TGTGCCAGCAGCTTAGTGGCCTCGTACGAGCAGTACTTC
D: NA; V: TRBV30; J: TRBJ2-5; size: NA; CDR3: CAWSVQVQETQYF; DNA: TGTGCCTGGAGTGTGCAGGTCCAAGAGACCCAGTACTTC
D: NA; V: TRBV30; J: TRBJ1-2; size: NA; CDR3: CAWSVGQYYGYTF; DNA: TGTGCCTGGAGTGTTGGTCAGTACTATGGCTACACCTTC
D: TRBD1; V: TRBV25-1; J: TRBJ2-5; size: few; CDR3: CASSVHGTGIRETQYF; DNA: TGTGCCAGCAGTGTACACGGGACAGGGATACGAGAGACCCAGTACTTC
D: NA; V: TRBV30; J: TRBJ2-1; size: few; CDR3: CAWTFKGLPWNEQFF; DNA: TGTGCCTGGACCTTCAAGGGACTCCCCTGGAATGAGCAGTTCTTC
D: NA; V: TRBV25-1; J: TRBJ2-7; size: few; CDR3: CASSEGYEQYF; DNA: TGTGCCAGCAGTGAAGGGTACGAGCAGTACTTC
D: NA; V: TRBV7-2; J: TRBJ2-2; size: NA; CDR3: CASSLFVGELFF; DNA: TGTGCCAGCAGCTTATTCGTCGGGGAGCTGTTTTTT
D: TRBD1; V: TRBV5-1; J: TRBJ2-5; size: NA; CDR3: CASSRGSGGETQYF; DNA: TGCGCCAGCAGCCGCGGTTCAGGGGGAGAGACCCAGTACTTC
D: TRBD2; V: TRBV2; J: TRBJ2-7; size: NA; CDR3: CASSEGTSGGYF; DNA: TGTGCCAGCAGTGAAGGGACTAGCGGGGGTTACTTC
D: NA; V: TRBV4-1; J: TRBJ2-6; size: NA; CDR3: CASSQDGAPSGANVLTF; DNA: TGCGCCAGCAGCCAAGATGGGGCGCCCTCTGGGGCCAACGTCCTGACTTTC
D: NA; V: TRBV2; J: TRBJ2-5; size: NA; CDR3: CASSLLETQYF; DNA: TGTGCCAGCAGTCTCTTGGAGACCCAGTACTTC
D: TRBD1; V: TRBV2; J: TRBJ2-7; size: NA; CDR3: CASSTGQWFEQYF; DNA: TGTGCCAGCAGCACGGGACAGTGGTTCGAGCAGTACTTC